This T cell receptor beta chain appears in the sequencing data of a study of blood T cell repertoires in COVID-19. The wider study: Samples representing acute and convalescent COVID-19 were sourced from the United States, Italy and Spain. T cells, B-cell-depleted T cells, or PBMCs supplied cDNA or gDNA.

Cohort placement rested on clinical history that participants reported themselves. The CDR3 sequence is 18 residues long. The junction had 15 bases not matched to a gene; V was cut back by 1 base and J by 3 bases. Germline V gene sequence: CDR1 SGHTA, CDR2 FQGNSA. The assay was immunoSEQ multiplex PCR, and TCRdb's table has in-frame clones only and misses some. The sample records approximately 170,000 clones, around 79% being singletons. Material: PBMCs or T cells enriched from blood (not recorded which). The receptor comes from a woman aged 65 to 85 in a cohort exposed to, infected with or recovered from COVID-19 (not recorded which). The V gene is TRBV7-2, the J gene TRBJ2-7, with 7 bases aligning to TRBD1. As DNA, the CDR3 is TGTGCCAGCAGCTTAGTACCGTCAGGACAGGACGGAAGCTACGAGCAGTACTTC. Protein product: CASSLVPSGQDGSYEQYF.